One and the same sample provided the 2 T cell receptor beta chains below, sequenced in a study of cytomegalovirus exposure and HLA in healthy donors. The primer mix had 60 Vbeta and 13 Jbeta primers. The repertoire was sequenced with immunoSEQ multiplex PCR; TCRdb's copy has only in-frame clones and lacks some. The repertoire holds 150,000 to 200,000 clones, approximately 86% seen once, with around 1.5% in the top ten. The source material was PBMCs. These receptors were taken from a woman between 18 and 29 years old in good health and CMV-seronegative.

The chain has TRBV11-3 and TRBJ2-2; 9 bases align to TRBD1. The CDR3 is 16 residues long. Germline V gene lookup returns CDR1 SGHNT and CDR2 YENEEA. V shed 3 bases and J 0 bases; nucleotides not matched to a gene: 2. The CDR3 sequence is CASSFGQGSNTGELFF. The CDR3 DNA is TGTGCCAGCAGCTTTGGACAGGGGTCGAACACCGGGGAGCTGTTTTTT. Variable domain in full (rest from reference TRBV11-3 and TRBJ2-2): EAGVVQSPRYKIIEKKQPVAFWCNPISGHNTLYWYLQNLGQGPELLIRYENEEAVDDSQLPKDRFSAERLKGVDSTLKIQPAELGDSAVYLCASSFGQGSNTGELFFGEGSRLTVL.

The CDR3 coding sequence is TGTGCCAGCTCAGGAAACGACAAGATTTACGAGCAGTACTTC. This codes for CASSGNDKIYEQYF. This rearrangement joins TRBV18 to TRBJ2-7, with D hard to call. The CDR3 consists of 14 residues. The germline CDR1 and CDR2 sequences are KGHSH and LQKENI. V lost 5 bases, J lost 4 bases, and 15 bases lay in between.